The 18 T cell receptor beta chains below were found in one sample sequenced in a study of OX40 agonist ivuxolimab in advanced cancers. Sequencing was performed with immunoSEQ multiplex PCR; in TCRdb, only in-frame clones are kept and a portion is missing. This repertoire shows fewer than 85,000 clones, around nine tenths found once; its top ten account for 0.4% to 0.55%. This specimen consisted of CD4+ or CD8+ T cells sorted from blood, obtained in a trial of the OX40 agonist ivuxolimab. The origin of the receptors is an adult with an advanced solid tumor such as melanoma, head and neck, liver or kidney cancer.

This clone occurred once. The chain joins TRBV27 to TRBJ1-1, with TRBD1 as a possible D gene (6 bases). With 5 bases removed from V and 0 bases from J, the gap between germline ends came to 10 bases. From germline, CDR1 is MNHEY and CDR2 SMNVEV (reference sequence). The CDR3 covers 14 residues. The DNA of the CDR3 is TGTGCCAGCAGTCCGGGACATCTGAACACTGAAGCTTTCTTT. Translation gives CASSPGHLNTEAFF.

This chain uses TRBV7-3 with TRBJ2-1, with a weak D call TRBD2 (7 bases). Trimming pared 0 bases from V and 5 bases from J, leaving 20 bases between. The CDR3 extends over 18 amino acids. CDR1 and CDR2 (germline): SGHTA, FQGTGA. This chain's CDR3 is CASSLTRRGGQTDNEQFF. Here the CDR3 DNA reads TGTGCCAGCAGCTTAACCCGGAGGGGGGGCCAAACCGACAATGAGCAGTTCTTC.

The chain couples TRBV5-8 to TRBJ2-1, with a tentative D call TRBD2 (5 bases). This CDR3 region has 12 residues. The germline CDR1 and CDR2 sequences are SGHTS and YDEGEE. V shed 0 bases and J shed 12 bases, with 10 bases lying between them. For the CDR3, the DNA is TGTGCCAGCAGCTTGGGGGAGTCTGGGCAGTTCTTC. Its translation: CASSLGESGQFF.

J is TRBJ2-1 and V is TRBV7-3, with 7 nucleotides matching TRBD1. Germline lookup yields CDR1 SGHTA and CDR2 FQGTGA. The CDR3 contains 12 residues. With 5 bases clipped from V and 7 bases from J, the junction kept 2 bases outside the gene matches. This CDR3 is CASSQGVNEQFF. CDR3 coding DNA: TGTGCCAGCAGCCAGGGGGTTAATGAGCAGTTCTTC.

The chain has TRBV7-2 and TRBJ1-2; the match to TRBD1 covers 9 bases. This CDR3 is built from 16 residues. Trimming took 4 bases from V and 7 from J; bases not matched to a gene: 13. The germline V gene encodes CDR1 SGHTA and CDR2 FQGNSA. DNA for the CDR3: TGTGCCAGCAGCTCGCCGGGTTCACAGGGGGCCGGTGGCTACACCTTC. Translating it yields CASSSPGSQGAGGYTF.

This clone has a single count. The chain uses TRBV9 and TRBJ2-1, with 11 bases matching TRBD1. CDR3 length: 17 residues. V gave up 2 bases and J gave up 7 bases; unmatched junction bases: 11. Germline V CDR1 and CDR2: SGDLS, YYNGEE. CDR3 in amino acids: CASSVAGGTGGPNEQFF. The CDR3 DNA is TGTGCCAGCAGCGTTGCAGGGGGGACAGGGGGACCTAATGAGCAGTTCTTC.

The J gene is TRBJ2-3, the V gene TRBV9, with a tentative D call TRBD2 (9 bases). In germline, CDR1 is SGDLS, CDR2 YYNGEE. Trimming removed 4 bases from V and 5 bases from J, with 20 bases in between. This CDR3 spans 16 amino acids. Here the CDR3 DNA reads TGTGCCAGCAGCCAGGGGGCGGGAGGGCCGGAAGATACGCAGTATTTT. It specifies CASSQGAGGPEDTQYF.

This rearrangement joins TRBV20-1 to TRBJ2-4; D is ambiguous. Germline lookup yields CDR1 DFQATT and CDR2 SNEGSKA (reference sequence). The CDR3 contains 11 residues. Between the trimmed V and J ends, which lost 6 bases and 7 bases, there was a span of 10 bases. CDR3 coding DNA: TGCAGTGCCGGGTTCGGCAACATTCAGTACTTC. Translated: CSAGFGNIQYF.

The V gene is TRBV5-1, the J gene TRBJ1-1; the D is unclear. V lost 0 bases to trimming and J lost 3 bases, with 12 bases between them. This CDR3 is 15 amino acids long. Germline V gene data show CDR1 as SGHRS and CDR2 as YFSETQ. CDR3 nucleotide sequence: TGCGCCAGCAGCTTGGTACCAGCGATGGACACTGAAGCTTTCTTT. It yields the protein CASSLVPAMDTEAFF.

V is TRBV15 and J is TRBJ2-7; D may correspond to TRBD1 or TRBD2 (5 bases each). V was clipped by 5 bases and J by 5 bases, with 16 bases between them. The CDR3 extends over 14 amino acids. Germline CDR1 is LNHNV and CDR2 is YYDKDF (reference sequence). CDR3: CATSPSRGPNEQYF. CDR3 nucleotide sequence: TGTGCCACCAGCCCGTCGAGGGGTCCAAACGAGCAGTACTTC.

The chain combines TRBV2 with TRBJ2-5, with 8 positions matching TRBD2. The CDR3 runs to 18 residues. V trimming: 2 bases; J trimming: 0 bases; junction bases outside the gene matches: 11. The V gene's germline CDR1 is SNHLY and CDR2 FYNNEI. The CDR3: CASSERVTRGGYQETQYF. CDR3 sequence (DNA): TGTGCCAGCAGTGAACGAGTCACCCGGGGGGGGTACCAAGAGACCCAGTACTTC.

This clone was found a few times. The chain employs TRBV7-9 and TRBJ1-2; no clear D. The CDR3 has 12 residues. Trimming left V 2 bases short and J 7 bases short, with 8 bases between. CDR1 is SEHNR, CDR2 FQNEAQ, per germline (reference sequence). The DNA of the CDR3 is TGTGCCAGCAGCTTACGGAGTTTTGGCTACACCTTC. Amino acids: CASSLRSFGYTF.

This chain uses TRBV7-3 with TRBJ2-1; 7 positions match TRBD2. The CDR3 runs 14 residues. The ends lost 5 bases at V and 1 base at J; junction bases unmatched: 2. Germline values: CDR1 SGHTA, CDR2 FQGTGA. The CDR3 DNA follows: TGTGCCAGCAGCCGGGAGGCTTCCTACAATGAGCAGTTCTTC. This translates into CASSREASYNEQFF.

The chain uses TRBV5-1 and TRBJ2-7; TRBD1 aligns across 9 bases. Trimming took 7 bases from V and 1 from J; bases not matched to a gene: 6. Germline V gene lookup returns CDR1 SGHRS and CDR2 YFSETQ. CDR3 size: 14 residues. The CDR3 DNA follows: TGCGCCAGCTCCGGGACAGGGACGTCCTACGAGCAGTACTTC. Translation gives CASSGTGTSYEQYF.

CDR3 DNA sequence: TGTGCCATCAGTGATAATCTGGGGGGTGAGCAGTTCTTC. It translates to CAISDNLGGEQFF. The genes are TRBV10-3 and TRBJ2-1, with D maybe TRBD2 (6 bases). This CDR3 has 13 residues. V dropped 3 bases and J dropped 9 bases, with 12 bases sitting between them. Germline V CDR1 and CDR2: ENHRY, SYGVKD.

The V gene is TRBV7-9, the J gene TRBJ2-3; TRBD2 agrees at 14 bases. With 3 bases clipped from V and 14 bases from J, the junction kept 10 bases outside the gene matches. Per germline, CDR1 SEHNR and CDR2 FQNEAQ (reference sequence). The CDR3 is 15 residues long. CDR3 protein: CASSLGTGTSGRGYF. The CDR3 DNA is TGTGCCAGCAGCTTGGGTACCGGGACTAGCGGGAGAGGGTATTTT.

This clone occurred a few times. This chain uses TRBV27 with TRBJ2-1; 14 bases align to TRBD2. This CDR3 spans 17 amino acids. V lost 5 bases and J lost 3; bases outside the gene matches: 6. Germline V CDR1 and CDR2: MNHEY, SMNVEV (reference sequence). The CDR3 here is CASSTGTSGSFYNEQFF. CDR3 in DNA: TGTGCCAGCAGTACCGGGACTAGCGGGAGTTTCTACAATGAGCAGTTCTTC.

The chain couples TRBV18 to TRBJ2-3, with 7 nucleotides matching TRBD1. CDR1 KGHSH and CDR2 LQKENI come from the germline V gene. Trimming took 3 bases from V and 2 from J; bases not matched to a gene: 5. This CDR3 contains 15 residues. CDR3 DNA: TGTGCCAGCTCACCGGACAGGACCTTCACAGATACGCAGTATTTT. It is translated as CASSPDRTFTDTQYF.